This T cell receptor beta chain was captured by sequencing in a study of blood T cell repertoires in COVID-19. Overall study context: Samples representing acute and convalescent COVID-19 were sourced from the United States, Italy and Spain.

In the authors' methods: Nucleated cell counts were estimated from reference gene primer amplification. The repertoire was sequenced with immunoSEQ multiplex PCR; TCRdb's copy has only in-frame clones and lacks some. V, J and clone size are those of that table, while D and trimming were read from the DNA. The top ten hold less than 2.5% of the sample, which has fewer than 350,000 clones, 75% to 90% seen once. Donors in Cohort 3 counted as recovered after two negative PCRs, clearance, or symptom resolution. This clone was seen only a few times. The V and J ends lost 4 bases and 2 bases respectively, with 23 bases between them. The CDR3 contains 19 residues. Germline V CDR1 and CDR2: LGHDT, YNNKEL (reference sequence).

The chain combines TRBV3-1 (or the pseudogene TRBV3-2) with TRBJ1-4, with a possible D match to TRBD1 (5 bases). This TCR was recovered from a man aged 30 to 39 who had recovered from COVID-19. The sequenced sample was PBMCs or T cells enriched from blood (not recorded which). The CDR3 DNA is TGTGCCAGCAGCCGCCCCTGGGAAGGGGATGCTTGGACTAATGAAAAACTGTTTTTT. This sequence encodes CASSRPWEGDAWTNEKLFF.